This T cell receptor beta chain was sequenced during a study of CD8 T cells in Susac syndrome. In the study overall: When blood was drawn, patients with Susac syndrome were on intravenous immunoglobulin alone, on corticosteroids, or therapy-naive.

It was with random hexamers that roughly 0.5 to 1 ug RNA was reverse transcribed. Across 54 Vbeta and 13 Jbeta, immunoSEQ multiplex PCR amplified TCR beta CDR3. MiXCR was run by TCRdb on the immunoSEQ multiplex PCR reads, yielding one entry per CDR3 protein. The sample includes 210,000 or so distinct CDR3 sequences, 94% of them seen just once. V shed 6 bases and J shed 7 bases, with 21 bases lying between them. The CDR3 extends over 14 amino acids. Germline V gene lookup returns CDR1 DFQATT and CDR2 SNEGSKA (reference sequence). The V gene is TRBV20-1, the J gene TRBJ1-2; a possible D gene is TRBD1 (5 bases). What was sequenced was CD4+ T cells from PBMCs. The origin of this receptor is a human donor with Susac syndrome. CDR3 residues: CSAPLGGRGGGYTF. As DNA, the CDR3 is TGCAGTGCCCCTCTGGGAGGGAGGGGCGGTGGCTACACCTTC.